What follows are 17 T cell receptor beta chains derived from one specimen sequenced in a study of early stage breast cancer tumors. Generated by immunoSEQ multiplex PCR, the TCRdb table keeps only in-frame clones and is missing some. The table lists about 41,000 clones, about 78% of them singletons, with 6.5% to 9% in the top ten. The sequencing input was blood. Every receptor here comes from a person aged 45-65 years with breast cancer.

The genes are TRBV21-1 and TRBJ1-2. TRBV21-1 is termed a pseudogene. The CDR3 totals 17 residues. The CDR3 region has the DNA TGTGCCAGCAGAAAAGAACCGGACGGGGGAGGGGACTATGGCTACACCTTC. This codes for CASRKEPDGGGDYGYTF.

V usage is TRBV6-1 and J usage is TRBJ2-5; D perhaps matches TRBD2 (7 bases). CDR1 is MNHNS and CDR2 is SASEGT in the germline V gene. The CDR3 length is 13 residues. V lost 6 bases, J lost 4 bases, and 12 bases lay in between. The CDR3 DNA reads TGTGCCAGCAGAGGCGGGGGCATAGAGACCCAGTACTTC. Residues: CASRGGGIETQYF.

The chain uses TRBV5-4 and TRBJ2-5; 14 bases line up with TRBD2. The CDR3 runs to 16 residues. Germline-derived CDR1 and CDR2 are SGHNT and YYREEE (reference sequence). Unmatched junction bases numbered 4, after V lost 3 bases and J lost 3 bases. The CDR3 is CASSSTSGGAEETQYF. In DNA, the CDR3 is TGTGCCAGCAGCTCGACTAGCGGGGGGGCGGAAGAGACCCAGTACTTC.

This chain uses TRBV10-2 with TRBJ2-3; D unresolved. This CDR3 has 12 amino acids. Germline V gives CDR1 WSHSY, CDR2 SAAADI. Trimming shortened V by 2 bases and J by 5 bases, and 5 bases separated the two germline ends. The CDR3 nucleotides are TGCGCCAGCAGTGAGCCCCGAGATACGCAGTATTTT. This codes for CASSEPRDTQYF.

This clone was observed a handful of times. The rearrangement links TRBV29-1 to TRBJ1-1; no firm D call. CDR1 and CDR2 (germline): SQVTM, ANQGSEA. Trimming removed 5 bases at V and 0 bases at J, with 13 bases between. The CDR3 covers 14 residues. As DNA, the CDR3 is TGCAGCGTTACCGACCAGACACTGAACACTGAAGCTTTCTTT. Translation: CSVTDQTLNTEAFF.

The chain joins TRBV5-4 to TRBJ2-3; tentatively, D is TRBD1 (5 bases). Germline CDR1 SGHNT, CDR2 YYREEE (reference sequence). Deletions cut 0 bases from V and 4 bases from J, with 12 bases between. There are 15 residues in the CDR3. The CDR3, as DNA: TGTGCCAGCAGCTTGGTACAGGATTTCGCAGATACGCAGTATTTT. Protein product: CASSLVQDFADTQYF.

Only one count was recorded for this clone. The CDR3 protein is CSVVGQGVLEGYTF. The DNA of the CDR3 is TGCAGCGTTGTTGGACAGGGGGTCTTAGAGGGCTACACCTTC. V is TRBV29-1 and J is TRBJ1-2, with 10 bases fitting TRBD1. The trim removed 4 bases at V and 8 bases at J, leaving 10 bases unmatched. CDR1 is SQVTM, CDR2 ANQGSEA, per germline. The CDR3 sequence is 14 residues long. Filled out from reference TRBV29-1 and TRBJ1-2, the complete variable domain reads SAVISQKPSRDICQRGTSLTIQCQVDSQVTMMFWYRQQPGQSLTLIATANQGSEATYESGFVIDKFPISRPNLTFSTLTVSNMSPEDSSIYLCSVVGQGVLEGYTFGSGTRLTVV.

The V call is TRBV4-3, the J call TRBJ1-2; D unclear. Trimming took 2 bases from V and 1 from J, leaving 11 bases between them. This CDR3 has 15 amino acids. From germline, CDR1 is LGHNA and CDR2 YSLEER. In DNA form, the CDR3 reads TGCGCCAGCAGCCAACCGAGAGGCAGTAACTATGGCTACACCTTC. Protein: CASSQPRGSNYGYTF.

The rearrangement uses TRBV29-1 and TRBJ2-4, with no clear D. Trimming removed 7 bases at V and 4 bases at J, with 17 bases between. This CDR3 is built from 14 residues. Germline values: CDR1 SQVTM, CDR2 ANQGSEA. The CDR3 protein is CSAYPFPFKNIQYF. DNA for the CDR3: TGCAGCGCCTACCCCTTTCCCTTTAAAAACATTCAGTACTTC.

The rearrangement joins TRBV15 to TRBJ2-3, with 7 bases fitting TRBD2. Per the germline V gene, CDR1 is LNHNV and CDR2 is YYDKDF (reference sequence). This CDR3 comprises 15 residues. The J segment lost 0 bases and the V segment lost 0 bases, leaving 0 bases of the junction unmatched. CDR3 nucleotides: TGTGCCACCAGCAGAGAGGGGGGGAGCACAGATACGCAGTATTTT. Protein sequence: CATSREGGSTDTQYF.

This clone came up a few times. The rearrangement uses TRBV6-4 and TRBJ1-2, with D unclear. Trimming removed 5 bases at V and 0 bases at J, with 7 bases between. This CDR3 region has 13 residues. The V gene's germline CDR1 is MRHNA and CDR2 SNTAGT. DNA of the CDR3: TGTGCCAGCAGTCCTAATCCTAACTATGGCTACACCTTC. Amino acid sequence: CASSPNPNYGYTF.

This clone showed up just once. The chain has TRBV9 and TRBJ2-7; unclear D gene. The CDR3 has 12 residues. CDR1 and CDR2 (germline): SGDLS, YYNGEE. The germline V and J ends were trimmed by 4 bases and 0 bases, with 5 bases remaining between them. CDR3 sequence (DNA): TGTGCCAGCAGCCCCAGCTCCTACGAGCAGTACTTC. Translated: CASSPSSYEQYF. The full variable domain, rest sourced from reference TRBV9 and TRBJ2-7, is DSGVTQTPKHLITATGQRVTLRCSPRSGDLSVYWYQQSLDQGLQFLIQYYNGEERAKGNILERFSAQQFPDLHSELNLSSLELGDSALYFCASSPSSYEQYFGPGTRLTVT.

V gene TRBV5-1 combines with J gene TRBJ1-4, with D perhaps TRBD1 (6 bases). This CDR3 contains 14 residues. Germline CDR1 SGHRS, CDR2 YFSETQ. The ends were cut back, 4 bases at V and 5 bases at J, with 12 bases in the middle. The CDR3, as DNA: TGCGCCAGCAGCCCCACTACAGGGAATGAAAAACTGTTTTTT. This translates into CASSPTTGNEKLFF.

This chain uses TRBV7-2 with TRBJ1-3; possible D gene TRBD1, 5 bases. V was clipped by 6 bases and J by 0 bases, with 12 bases between them. The germline V gene has CDR1 SGHTA and CDR2 FQGNSA. CDR3 length: 15 amino acids. The CDR3 is CASSSTGFSGNTIYF. The CDR3 DNA sequence: TGTGCCAGCAGTTCTACAGGATTCTCTGGAAACACCATATATTTT.

The chain combines TRBV7-9 with TRBJ1-1; D perhaps matches TRBD1 (6 bases). In germline, CDR1 is SEHNR, CDR2 FQNEAQ (reference sequence). V was cut by 2 bases and J by 8 bases, with 12 bases left in between. The length of the CDR3 is 13 residues. This CDR3 is CASSLTGDREAFF. The DNA of the CDR3 is TGTGCCAGCAGCTTAACGGGTGACAGGGAAGCTTTCTTT.

This clone has just one count. This chain connects TRBV28 to TRBJ1-2; a weak D match, TRBD1 (5 bases). Trimming took 4 bases from V and 0 from J, leaving 12 bases between them. In germline, CDR1 is MDHEN, CDR2 SYDVKM. The CDR3 length is 15 residues. The CDR3 DNA follows: TGTGCCAGCAGTTCCCCACGGGGGGCTAACTATGGCTACACCTTC. This gives the protein CASSSPRGANYGYTF.

The chain recombines TRBV5-5 with TRBJ2-7, with D possibly TRBD2 on 6 matching bases. The CDR3 is 15 amino acids. Trimming cost V 4 bases and J 2 bases, with 16 bases left between them. Looked up from germline, CDR1 is SGHKS and CDR2 is YYEKEE (reference sequence). CDR3 bases: TGTGCCAGCAGCGACGGTACCGGGAGAACCTACGAGCAGTACTTC. Protein sequence: CASSDGTGRTYEQYF.